The 30 T cell receptor beta chains below come from one sample, sequenced in a study of T-cell reconstitution after alpha-beta-depleted transplantation in children. TCRbeta library construction was performed incorporating unique molecular identifiers. In TCRdb, the PCR reads were re-called with MiXCR into one record per CDR3 protein. The sample has approximately 150,000 distinct CDR3 sequences; 8% to 10% are singletons. The sequences come from PBMCs, mostly from graft donor cells, collected 180 days after TCRalphabeta/CD19-depleted stem cell transplant. These receptor sequences come from a female patient under 10 years old who had a stem cell transplant for congenital amegakaryocytic thrombocytopenia, so the T cells may come from the graft donor.

This chain connects TRBV20-1 to TRBJ2-1; D ambiguous. The V gene's germline CDR1 is DFQATT and CDR2 SNEGSKA (reference sequence). The CDR3 spans 12 residues. In DNA form, the CDR3 reads TGCAGCTCCGCTCTTGGGTACAATGAGCAGTTCTTC. Translated, it gives CSSALGYNEQFF.

This clonotype was recorded at least ten times. The genes are TRBV10-3 and TRBJ2-5; 8 bases map to TRBD1. Trimming at V came to 6 bases and at J to 4 bases, leaving 4 bases not matched to a gene. This CDR3 has 13 residues. Germline V CDR1 and CDR2: ENHRY, SYGVKD. CDR3 bases: TGTGCCATCAGCCCGGACAGGGTAGAGACCCAGTACTTC. Protein sequence: CAISPDRVETQYF.

This clonotype was recorded a few times. The chain uses TRBV20-1 and TRBJ2-3; the D call may be TRBD1 or TRBD2 (5 bases each). V gave up 5 bases and J gave up 3 bases, with 15 bases separating them. This CDR3 has 14 amino acids. In germline, CDR1 is DFQATT, CDR2 SNEGSKA (reference sequence). The CDR3 spells CSAPWGKLTDTQYF. CDR3 sequence (DNA): TGCAGTGCTCCTTGGGGGAAGTTGACAGATACGCAGTATTTT.

This clonotype appeared a few times. V gene TRBV15 combines with J gene TRBJ2-3; 9 positions agree with TRBD2. The J segment lost 0 bases and the V segment lost 0 bases, leaving 16 bases of the junction unmatched. Looked up from germline, CDR1 is LNHNV and CDR2 is YYDKDF (reference sequence). CDR3 length: 21 amino acids. As DNA, the CDR3 is TGTGCCACCAGCAGAGATAATTATGGGACTAGCCAAACAACGAGCACAGATACGCAGTATTTT. Translating it yields CATSRDNYGTSQTTSTDTQYF.

V gene TRBV4-1 combines with J gene TRBJ2-3, with no clear D. The germline gives CDR1 MGHRA, CDR2 YSYEKL. The CDR3 is 14 amino acids. Trimming took 2 bases from V and 1 from J, leaving 7 bases between them. The CDR3 sequence is CASSQLVGTDTQYF. The CDR3 bases are TGCGCCAGCAGCCAACTGGTAGGCACAGATACGCAGTATTTT.

This clonotype came up many times. This chain joins TRBV28 and TRBJ1-2; perhaps TRBD1 as D (6 bases). Trimming removed 6 bases from V and 2 bases from J, with 19 bases in between. This CDR3 is 16 amino acids long. The germline V gene encodes CDR1 MDHEN and CDR2 SYDVKM. The CDR3 region has the DNA TGTGCCAGCAGGGGGCCGGGGGCGCGGGTAAACTATGGCTACACCTTC. It is translated as CASRGPGARVNYGYTF.

This clonotype was seen many times. V gene TRBV28 combines with J gene TRBJ1-2; the match to TRBD1 covers 9 bases. From germline, CDR1 is MDHEN and CDR2 SYDVKM. V trimming: 9 bases; J trimming: 4 bases; junction bases outside the gene matches: 9. This CDR3 region has 14 residues. The CDR3 DNA is TGTGCCAGTCACAGGGGGCCTGGGGGCTATGGCTACACCTTC. Amino acid sequence: CASHRGPGGYGYTF.

Many counts were recorded for this clonotype. The CDR3 DNA sequence: TGCAGCGTTGAGGGCGGAGGGGTCCATTTCGAGCAGTTCTTC. As protein: CSVEGGGVHFEQFF. The rearrangement joins TRBV29-1 to TRBJ2-1; weak D call: TRBD2 (6 bases). The CDR3 loop spans 14 amino acids. Trimming took 3 bases from V and 10 from J, leaving 19 bases between them. Per the germline V gene, CDR1 is SQVTM and CDR2 is ANQGSEA.

This clonotype was observed at least ten times. The rearrangement joins TRBV6-5 to TRBJ2-2; 7 nucleotides agree with TRBD2. Germline V gives CDR1 MNHEY, CDR2 SVGAGI. This CDR3 is 18 amino acids long. V gave up 3 bases and J gave up 4 bases; unmatched junction bases: 14. CDR3 sequence reads: CASSYVAGSGMGTGELFF. The CDR3 region has the DNA TGTGCCAGCAGTTATGTAGCAGGCAGCGGGATGGGCACCGGGGAGCTGTTTTTT.

There are many counts of this clonotype. CDR3 in DNA: TGTGCCAGCAGCTTCCGGGCGGCGAACACTGAAGCTTTCTTT. Translating gives CASSFRAANTEAFF. The chain combines TRBV5-6 with TRBJ1-1; D is ambiguous. Trimming removed 2 bases from V and 1 base from J, with 9 bases in between. Germline lookup yields CDR1 SGHDT and CDR2 YYEEEE. This CDR3 has 14 amino acids.

This clonotype was counted many times. The rearrangement joins TRBV11-2 to TRBJ2-1; unclear D gene. This CDR3 is 16 amino acids long. The V gene lost 2 bases and the J gene lost 3 bases, with 14 bases spanning the gap. Germline V CDR1 and CDR2: SGHAT, FQNNGV. The CDR3 bases are TGTGCCAGCAGCTTATTGGGCGGTGTACGCTACAATGAGCAGTTCTTC. Protein: CASSLLGGVRYNEQFF.

This clonotype was seen many times. The chain links TRBV5-1 to TRBJ2-3; the D gene is possibly TRBD2 (5 bases). Germline V gives CDR1 SGHRS, CDR2 YFSETQ. This CDR3 region has 15 residues. V gave up 2 bases and J gave up 2 bases, with 12 bases separating them. The CDR3 here is CASSLDGDATDTQYF. CDR3 DNA: TGCGCCAGCAGCTTAGACGGGGATGCCACAGATACGCAGTATTTT.

This clonotype was detected many times. J is TRBJ1-1 and V is TRBV20-1; D is uncertain. CDR1 and CDR2 (germline): DFQATT, SNEGSKA (reference sequence). CDR3 length equals 13 residues. V was trimmed by 5 bases and J by 0 bases, leaving 10 bases between them. The CDR3 loop reads CSAGLGMNTEAFF. As DNA, the CDR3 is TGCAGTGCTGGATTGGGAATGAACACTGAAGCTTTCTTT.

This clonotype was seen only a few times. The V and J genes are TRBV29-1 and TRBJ2-3, with D uncertain. The V and J ends lost 6 bases and 5 bases respectively, with 24 bases between them. The CDR3 loop spans 16 amino acids. The germline V gene has CDR1 SQVTM and CDR2 ANQGSEA. The DNA of the CDR3 is TGCAGCGTGGGGATTCGGGTCCACAGATGGGGAGATACGCAGTATTTT. It codes for CSVGIRVHRWGDTQYF.

This clonotype was counted at least ten times. CDR3 DNA sequence: TGTGCCAGCAGCTCAGGGACAGAAAATGAAAAACTGTTTTTT. Encoded protein: CASSSGTENEKLFF. The chain is built from TRBV7-9 and TRBJ1-4, with 7 bases matching TRBD1. CDR1 is SEHNR, CDR2 FQNEAQ, per germline (reference sequence). The CDR3 is 14 residues long. The junction had 4 bases not matched to a gene; V was cut back by 4 bases and J by 5 bases. The whole variable domain, filled in from reference TRBV7-9 and TRBJ1-4, reads DTGVSQNPRHKITKRGQNVTFRCDPISEHNRLYWYRQTLGQGPEFLTYFQNEAQLEKSRLLSDRFSAERPKGSFSTLEIQRTEQGDSAMYLCASSSGTENEKLFFGSGTQLSVL.

This clonotype was observed many times. This chain uses TRBV10-3 with TRBJ1-1, with D perhaps matching TRBD1 (5 bases). The CDR3 spans 11 residues. Germline CDR1 ENHRY, CDR2 SYGVKD. The germline V and J ends were trimmed by 8 bases and 9 bases, with 13 bases remaining between them. Written as DNA, the CDR3 is TGTGCCATCCCGGGGCGGTTACAAGCTTTCTTT. The encoded protein is CAIPGRLQAFF.

In this sample, this clonotype turned up many times. The V and J genes are TRBV20-1 and TRBJ2-7, with TRBD1 matching 9 bases. Per germline, CDR1 DFQATT and CDR2 SNEGSKA (reference sequence). The CDR3 is 15 residues long. Losses at the gene ends were 0 bases for V and 3 bases for J; bases not matched to a gene: 6. CDR3 region: CSARDADRGYYEQYF. Written as DNA, the CDR3 is TGCAGTGCTAGAGATGCTGACAGGGGGTACTACGAGCAGTACTTC.

Details on this clonotype: This may come from a read error, since a much larger clone is one base off. The chain employs TRBV5-1 and TRBJ2-3, with 7 bases fitting TRBD1. CDR1 SGHRS and CDR2 YFSETQ come from the germline V gene. This CDR3 is 15 amino acids long. The CDR3 loop reads CASSGIQGNTDPQYF. As DNA, the CDR3 is TGCGCCAGCAGCGGAATACAGGGGAATACAGATCCGCAGTATTTT.

This clonotype has only one observation. A much larger clone differs from this one at a single base, so this may be a read error. In DNA form, the CDR3 reads TGTGCCAGCAGTGAGGACAGTTTCCAAGAGACCCAGTACTTC. Protein product: CASSEDSFQETQYF. This rearrangement joins TRBV10-3 to TRBJ2-5, with D possibly TRBD1 on 6 matching bases. The length of the CDR3 is 14 residues. CDR1 ENHRY and CDR2 SYGVKD come from the germline V gene.

The sample holds a few counts of this clonotype. The chain uses TRBV4-2 and TRBJ2-3, with 12 bases lining up with TRBD2. CDR3 size: 17 residues. From germline, CDR1 is LGHNA and CDR2 YNFKEQ. V shed 0 bases, J shed 9 bases, and the junction held 10 bases outside the gene matches. CDR3 in amino acids: CASSQEVTSGGRMTQYF. The DNA of the CDR3 is TGTGCCAGCAGCCAAGAGGTGACTAGCGGGGGACGCATGACGCAGTATTTT.

In this sample, this clonotype turned up many times. The chain carries TRBV5-1 and TRBJ1-2; 7 nucleotides match TRBD1. CDR1 and CDR2 (germline): SGHRS, YFSETQ. After removal of 0 bases from V and 7 bases from J, the junction contained 3 bases not matched to a gene. The length of the CDR3 is 13 residues. CDR3 sequence (DNA): TGCGCCAGCAGCTTGGAGACAGGGTTTGGCTACACCTTC. Translating gives CASSLETGFGYTF.

This clonotype has ten or more counts. This sequence joins TRBV5-1 and TRBJ2-1; TRBD2 aligns across 9 bases. The germline CDR1 and CDR2 sequences are SGHRS and YFSETQ. Unmatched junction bases numbered 8, after V lost 1 base and J lost 0 bases. The CDR3 covers 18 residues. The CDR3 loop is CASSLRLSSGVSYNEQFF. CDR3 coding DNA: TGCGCCAGCAGCTTGAGGCTCTCTAGCGGGGTCTCCTACAATGAGCAGTTCTTC.

This clonotype has a count of ten or more. V usage is TRBV5-1 and J usage is TRBJ1-1; 8 nucleotides align to TRBD1. J was trimmed by 5 bases and V by 7 bases; bases with no gene match: 10. The CDR3 spans 14 residues. Germline lookup yields CDR1 SGHRS and CDR2 YFSETQ. The CDR3 loop reads CASGPQGALTEAFF. The CDR3 nucleotides read TGCGCCAGCGGCCCTCAGGGGGCGCTGACTGAAGCTTTCTTT.

Many counts were recorded for this clonotype. V is TRBV29-1 and J is TRBJ2-1; D is uncertain. In germline, CDR1 is SQVTM, CDR2 ANQGSEA. V lost 2 bases, J lost 6 bases, and 8 bases lay in between. This CDR3 has 12 residues. Here the CDR3 reads CSVETVGNEQFF. The CDR3 DNA sequence: TGCAGCGTTGAAACCGTAGGCAATGAGCAGTTCTTC.

The rearrangement links TRBV6-1 to TRBJ2-1; D is uncertain. The CDR3 runs to 14 residues. CDR1 and CDR2 (germline): MNHNS, SASEGT. V lost 5 bases and J 4 bases, leaving 12 bases between the germline ends. The CDR3 region is CASSPGRVYNEQFF. CDR3 sequence (DNA): TGTGCCAGCAGTCCGGGTCGTGTTTACAATGAGCAGTTCTTC.

This clonotype was seen ten or more times. This CDR3 is CASSLGGRGHTNEQFF. The CDR3 nucleotides are TGCGCCAGCAGCTTGGGAGGCAGGGGGCATACCAATGAGCAGTTCTTC. The chain is built from TRBV5-1 and TRBJ2-1; 8 nucleotides align to TRBD1. The CDR3 consists of 16 residues. CDR1 and CDR2 (germline): SGHRS, YFSETQ. V gave up 0 bases and J gave up 6 bases; unmatched junction bases: 8.

The gene calls are TRBV11-2 and TRBJ2-7; TRBD2 matches at 10 bases. Germline V lookup: CDR1 SGHAT, CDR2 FQNNGV. With V trimmed by 6 bases and J by 9 bases, 20 bases remained unmatched. This CDR3 has 17 amino acids. The DNA of the CDR3 is TGTGCCAGCAGGAGACCGGGGCTAGCGGGAGTGGGTACCGTGCAGTACTTC. Translated: CASRRPGLAGVGTVQYF.

This clonotype showed up many times. The chain couples TRBV12-3 or TRBV12-4 to TRBJ2-5, with TRBD2 identical over 10 bases. The CDR3 runs 15 residues. V was clipped by 5 bases and J by 1 base; unmatched bases: 4. CDR3 protein: CASSTLAGTQETQYF. The CDR3 DNA reads TGTGCCAGCAGTACACTAGCGGGGACCCAAGAGACCCAGTACTTC.

This clonotype has at least ten counts. The chain has TRBV28 and TRBJ2-1; TRBD2 agrees at 15 bases. Per the germline V gene, CDR1 is MDHEN and CDR2 is SYDVKM. With 2 bases clipped from V and 3 bases from J, the junction kept 5 bases outside the gene matches. The CDR3 has 18 residues. DNA of the CDR3: TGTGCCAGCAGTTTACTGGGACTAGCGGGGGGAGGCTACAATGAGCAGTTCTTC. Translated: CASSLLGLAGGGYNEQFF.

This clonotype was detected ten times or more. The rearrangement uses TRBV12-3 or TRBV12-4 and TRBJ1-2; the match to TRBD1 covers 7 bases. The CDR3 runs 13 residues. J was trimmed by 5 bases and V by 3 bases; bases with no gene match: 3. The CDR3 reads CASSFTGEYGYTF. The CDR3 DNA follows: TGTGCCAGCAGTTTTACAGGGGAGTATGGCTACACCTTC.